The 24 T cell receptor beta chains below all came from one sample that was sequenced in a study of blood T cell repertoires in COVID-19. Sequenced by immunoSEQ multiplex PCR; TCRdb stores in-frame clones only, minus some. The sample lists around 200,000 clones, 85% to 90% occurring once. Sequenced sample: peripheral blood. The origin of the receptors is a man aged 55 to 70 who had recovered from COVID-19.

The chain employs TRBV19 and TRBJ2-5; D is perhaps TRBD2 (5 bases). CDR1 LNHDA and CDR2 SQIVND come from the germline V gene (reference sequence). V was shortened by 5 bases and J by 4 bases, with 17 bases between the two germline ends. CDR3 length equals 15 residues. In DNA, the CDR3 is TGTGCCAGTAGTCAGGATAAGCGGATCCGAGAGACCCAGTACTTC. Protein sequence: CASSQDKRIRETQYF.

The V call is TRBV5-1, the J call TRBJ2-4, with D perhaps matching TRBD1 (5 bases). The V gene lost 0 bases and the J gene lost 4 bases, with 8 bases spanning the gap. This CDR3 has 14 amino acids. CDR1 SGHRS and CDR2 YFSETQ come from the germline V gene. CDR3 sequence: CASSLVAGKNIQYF. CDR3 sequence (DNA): TGCGCCAGCAGCTTGGTAGCAGGGAAAAACATTCAGTACTTC.

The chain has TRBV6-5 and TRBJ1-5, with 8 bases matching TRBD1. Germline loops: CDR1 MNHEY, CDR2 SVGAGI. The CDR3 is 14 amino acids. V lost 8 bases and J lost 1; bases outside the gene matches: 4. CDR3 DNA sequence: TGTGCCAGCCGGCAGGGGGCAAGCAATCAGCCCCAGCATTTT. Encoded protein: CASRQGASNQPQHF.

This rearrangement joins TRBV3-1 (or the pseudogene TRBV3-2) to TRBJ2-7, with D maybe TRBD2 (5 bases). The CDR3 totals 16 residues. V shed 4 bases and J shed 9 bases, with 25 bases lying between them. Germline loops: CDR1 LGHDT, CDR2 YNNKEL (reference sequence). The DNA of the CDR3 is TGTGCCAGCAGCCGCCCGGGCAGCGGAAGCTACGATGGGCAGTACTTC. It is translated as CASSRPGSGSYDGQYF.

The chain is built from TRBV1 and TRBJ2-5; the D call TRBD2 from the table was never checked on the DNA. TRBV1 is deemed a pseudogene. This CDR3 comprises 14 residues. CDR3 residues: CTSSQGTSQETQYF. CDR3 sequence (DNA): TGCACCAGCAGCCAGGGGACTAGCCAAGAGACCCAGTACTTC.

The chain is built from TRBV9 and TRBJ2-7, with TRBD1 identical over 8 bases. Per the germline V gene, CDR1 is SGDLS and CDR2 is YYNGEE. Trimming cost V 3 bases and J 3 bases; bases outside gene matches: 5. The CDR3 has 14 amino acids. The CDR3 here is CASSEGQAYYEQYF. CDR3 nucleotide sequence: TGTGCCAGCAGCGAGGGACAGGCCTACTACGAGCAGTACTTC.

In DNA, the CDR3 is TGTGCCAGCAGCTTCTTCGGGACTAGCAAGGACAATGAGCAGTTCTTC. Amino acid sequence: CASSFFGTSKDNEQFF. The chain couples TRBV13 to TRBJ2-1; 9 nucleotides line up with TRBD2. The germline V gene encodes CDR1 PRHDT and CDR2 FYEKMQ (reference sequence). V gave up 3 bases and J gave up 5 bases; unmatched junction bases: 8. The CDR3 has 16 residues.

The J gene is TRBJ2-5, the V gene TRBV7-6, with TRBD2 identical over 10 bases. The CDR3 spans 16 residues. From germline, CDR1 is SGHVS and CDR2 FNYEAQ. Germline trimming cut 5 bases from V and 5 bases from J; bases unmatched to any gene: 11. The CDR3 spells CASSPRGAGGPETQYF. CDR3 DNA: TGTGCCAGCAGCCCCCGCGGAGCGGGGGGGCCTGAGACCCAGTACTTC.

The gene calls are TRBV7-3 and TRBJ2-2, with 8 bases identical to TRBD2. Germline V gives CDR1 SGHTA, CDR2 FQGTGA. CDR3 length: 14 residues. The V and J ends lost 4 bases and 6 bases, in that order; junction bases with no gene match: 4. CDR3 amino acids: CASSSGTRAGELFF. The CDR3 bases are TGTGCCAGCAGCTCCGGGACTAGAGCCGGGGAGCTGTTTTTT.

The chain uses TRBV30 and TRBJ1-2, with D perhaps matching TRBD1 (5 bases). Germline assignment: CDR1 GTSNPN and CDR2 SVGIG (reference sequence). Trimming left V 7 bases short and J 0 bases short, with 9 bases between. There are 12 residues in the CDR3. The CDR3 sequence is CALRGSNYGYTF. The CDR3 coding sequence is TGTGCCTTAAGGGGATCTAACTATGGCTACACCTTC.

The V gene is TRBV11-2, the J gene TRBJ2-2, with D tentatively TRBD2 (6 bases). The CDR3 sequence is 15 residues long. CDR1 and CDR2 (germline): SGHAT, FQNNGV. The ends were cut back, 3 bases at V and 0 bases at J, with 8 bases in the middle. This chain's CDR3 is CASSLGLSNTGELFF. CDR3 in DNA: TGTGCCAGCAGCTTGGGACTCTCGAACACCGGGGAGCTGTTTTTT.

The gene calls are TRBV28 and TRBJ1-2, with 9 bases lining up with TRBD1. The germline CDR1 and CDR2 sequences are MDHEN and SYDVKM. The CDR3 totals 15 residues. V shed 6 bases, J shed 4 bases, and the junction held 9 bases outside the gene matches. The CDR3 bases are TGTGCCAGCAGCCCTACAGGGGGCTACAGCTATGGCTACACCTTC. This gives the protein CASSPTGGYSYGYTF.

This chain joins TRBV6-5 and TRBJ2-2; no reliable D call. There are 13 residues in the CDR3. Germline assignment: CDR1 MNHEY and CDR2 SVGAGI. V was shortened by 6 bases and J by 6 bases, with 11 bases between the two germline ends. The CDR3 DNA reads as TGTGCCAGCAGACCGCCTACGTCCGGGGAGCTGTTTTTT. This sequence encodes CASRPPTSGELFF.

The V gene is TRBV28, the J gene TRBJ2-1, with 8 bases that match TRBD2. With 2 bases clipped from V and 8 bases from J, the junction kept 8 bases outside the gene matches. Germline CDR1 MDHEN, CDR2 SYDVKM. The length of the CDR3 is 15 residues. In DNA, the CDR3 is TGTGCCAGCAGTTTAGATCCCCGGGAGGGCCATGAGCAGTTCTTC. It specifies CASSLDPREGHEQFF.

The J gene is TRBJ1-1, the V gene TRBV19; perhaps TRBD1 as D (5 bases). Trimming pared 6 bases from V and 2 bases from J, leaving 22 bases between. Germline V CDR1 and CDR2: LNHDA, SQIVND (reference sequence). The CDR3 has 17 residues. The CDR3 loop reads CASRPLRQHSVNTEAFF. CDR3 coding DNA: TGTGCCAGTAGGCCGCTGAGACAGCACAGCGTAAACACTGAAGCTTTCTTT.

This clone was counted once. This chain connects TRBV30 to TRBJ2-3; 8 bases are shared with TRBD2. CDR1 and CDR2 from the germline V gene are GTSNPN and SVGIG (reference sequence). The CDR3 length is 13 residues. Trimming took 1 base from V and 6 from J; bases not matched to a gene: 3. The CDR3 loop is CAWSDGRADTQYF. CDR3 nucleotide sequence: TGTGCCTGGAGTGACGGGAGGGCCGATACGCAGTATTTT.

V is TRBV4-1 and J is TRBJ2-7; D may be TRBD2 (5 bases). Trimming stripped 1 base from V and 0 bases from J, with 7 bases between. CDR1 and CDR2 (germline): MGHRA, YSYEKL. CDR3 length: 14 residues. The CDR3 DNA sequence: TGCGCCAGCAGCCAAGTGGGGAGCTCCTACGAGCAGTACTTC. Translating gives CASSQVGSSYEQYF.

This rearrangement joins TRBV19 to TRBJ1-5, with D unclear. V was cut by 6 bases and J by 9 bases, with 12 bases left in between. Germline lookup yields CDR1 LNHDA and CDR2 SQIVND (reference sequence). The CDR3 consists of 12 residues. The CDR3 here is CASSTRPGPQHF. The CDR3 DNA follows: TGTGCCAGTAGCACCCGACCGGGGCCCCAGCATTTT.

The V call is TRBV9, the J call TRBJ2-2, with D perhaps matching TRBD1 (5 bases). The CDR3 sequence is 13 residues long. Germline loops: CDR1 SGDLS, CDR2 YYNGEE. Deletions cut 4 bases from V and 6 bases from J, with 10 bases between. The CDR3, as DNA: TGTGCCAGCAGCTTCAGGGTACCCGGGGAGCTGTTTTTT. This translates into CASSFRVPGELFF.

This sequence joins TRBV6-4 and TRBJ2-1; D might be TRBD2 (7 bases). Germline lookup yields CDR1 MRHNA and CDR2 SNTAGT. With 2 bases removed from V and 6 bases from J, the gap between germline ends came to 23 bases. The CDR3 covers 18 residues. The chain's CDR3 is CASSDPPGRGILGNEQFF. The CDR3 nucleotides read TGTGCCAGCAGTGACCCCCCGGGGAGGGGGATTTTAGGCAATGAGCAGTTCTTC.

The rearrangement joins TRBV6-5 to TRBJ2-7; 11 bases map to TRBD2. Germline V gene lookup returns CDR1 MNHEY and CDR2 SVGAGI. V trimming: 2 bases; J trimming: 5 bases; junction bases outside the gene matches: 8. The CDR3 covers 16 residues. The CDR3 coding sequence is TGTGCCAGCAGTTACCGTCCGACTAGCGGGGCCAACGAGCAGTACTTC. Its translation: CASSYRPTSGANEQYF.

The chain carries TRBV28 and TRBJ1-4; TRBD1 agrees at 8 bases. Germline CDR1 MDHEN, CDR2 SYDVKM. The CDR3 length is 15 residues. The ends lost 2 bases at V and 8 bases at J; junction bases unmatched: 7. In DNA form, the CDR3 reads TGTGCCAGCAGTTTACCCTCGACAGGGGAAGAAAAACTGTTTTTT. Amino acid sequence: CASSLPSTGEEKLFF.

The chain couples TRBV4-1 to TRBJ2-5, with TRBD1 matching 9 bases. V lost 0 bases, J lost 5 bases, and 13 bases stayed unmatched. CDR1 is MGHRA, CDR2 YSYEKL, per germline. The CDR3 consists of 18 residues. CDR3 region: CASSQDQFGTGFQETQYF. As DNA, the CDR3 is TGCGCCAGCAGCCAAGATCAATTCGGGACAGGGTTTCAGGAGACCCAGTACTTC.

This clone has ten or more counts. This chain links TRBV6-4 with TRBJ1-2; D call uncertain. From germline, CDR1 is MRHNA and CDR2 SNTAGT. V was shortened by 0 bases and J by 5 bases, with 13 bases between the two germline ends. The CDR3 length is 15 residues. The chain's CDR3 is CASSDSTEGAYGYTF. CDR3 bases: TGTGCCAGCAGTGACTCGACCGAGGGAGCATATGGCTACACCTTC.